This T cell receptor beta chain stems from a study of blood T cell repertoires in COVID-19. Study in general: T cells, B-cell-depleted T cells, or PBMCs provided the cDNA or gDNA that served as material.

Profiled with immunoSEQ multiplex PCR; TCRdb holds only in-frame clones, not every one. The data show about 210,000 clones, with around 80% seen just once and 8% to 10% held by the top ten. This clone was observed at least ten times. The sequencing input was peripheral blood. The sequence derives from a woman between 45 and 60 years old with acute or convalescent COVID-19.

The chain's CDR3 is CSALLVNEQFF. The DNA of the CDR3 is TGCAGTGCTCTTCTAGTTAATGAGCAGTTCTTC. This chain links TRBV20-1 with TRBJ2-1; no definite D call. The CDR3 runs to 11 residues. V shed 5 bases and J shed 7 bases, with 9 bases lying between them. The germline gives CDR1 DFQATT, CDR2 SNEGSKA (reference sequence).